The 12 T cell receptor beta chains presented below share a single source sample, sequenced in a study of CD8+ T cells in alopecia areata. Extraction of RNA preceded its reverse transcription into cDNA, which served as the sequencing template. The repertoire was sequenced with immunoSEQ multiplex PCR; TCRdb's copy has only in-frame clones and lacks some. The profile shows under 130,000 clones, around three fifths of them singletons. Source material: CD4+ T cells sorted from blood. The receptors shown here come from a human donor in good health.

The chain joins TRBV7-9 to TRBJ2-1, with D perhaps assigned TRBD1 or TRBD2 (5 bases each). Germline V gene sequence: CDR1 SEHNR, CDR2 FQNEAQ (reference sequence). The germline V and J ends were trimmed by 3 bases and 9 bases, with 21 bases remaining between them. The CDR3 extends over 16 amino acids. For the CDR3, the DNA is TGTGCCAGCAGCTTCAACGAGGTACTAGGTGGGGCTGAGCAGTTCTTC. Its protein product is CASSFNEVLGGAEQFF.

This clone was seen more than once but under ten times. Germline and junction disagree at one end, which may indicate a read error. V is TRBV7-3 and J is TRBJ2-7; D is possibly TRBD2 (5 bases). The CDR3 runs to 14 residues. Germline V gene sequence: CDR1 SGHTA, CDR2 FQGTGA. CDR3 protein: CASSQDPLSDEQYF. In nucleotides, the CDR3 is TGCGCCAGCAGCCAAGACCCCCTTAGCGACGAGCAGTACTTC.

The chain joins TRBV25-1 to TRBJ2-2; D is undetermined. The germline V and J ends were trimmed by 7 bases and 6 bases, with 21 bases remaining between them. Germline values: CDR1 MGHDK, CDR2 SYGVNS. The CDR3 consists of 16 residues. The CDR3 spells CASTSGRSSLPGELFF. CDR3 bases: TGTGCCAGCACCTCGGGCCGGTCGTCTCTACCCGGGGAGCTGTTTTTT.

This clone was picked up a small number of times. J is TRBJ2-1 and V is TRBV28; D call uncertain. Germline V gives CDR1 MDHEN, CDR2 SYDVKM. The CDR3 runs 11 residues. V lost 3 bases, J lost 4 bases, and 1 base lay in between. CDR3 amino acids: CASSLYNEQFF. CDR3 in DNA: TGTGCCAGCAGTTTGTACAATGAGCAGTTCTTC.

This clone appeared a single time. The gene calls are TRBV29-1 and TRBJ2-3, with D unclear. V was shortened by 7 bases and J by 1 base, with 15 bases between the two germline ends. The CDR3 length is 14 residues. Germline values: CDR1 SQVTM, CDR2 ANQGSEA. CDR3 sequence (DNA): TGCAGCGCGCACGTAACGGCCCGCACAGATACGCAGTATTTT. It is translated as CSAHVTARTDTQYF.

In DNA, the CDR3 is TGTGCCAGCAGGGAGGGGACAAGGAACTATGGCTACACCTTC. This translates into CASREGTRNYGYTF. The chain carries TRBV28 and TRBJ1-2, with D tentatively TRBD1 (6 bases). Trimming took off 6 bases at V and 2 bases at J, with 13 bases between the two ends. From germline, CDR1 is MDHEN and CDR2 SYDVKM. The CDR3 runs 14 residues.

V usage is TRBV25-1 and J usage is TRBJ1-2; D might be TRBD1 (5 bases). The germline V and J ends were trimmed by 4 bases and 7 bases, with 7 bases remaining between them. The CDR3 has 11 amino acids. CDR1 and CDR2 (germline): MGHDK, SYGVNS. Written as DNA, the CDR3 is TGTGCCAGCAGTGCGACAGTTGGCTACACCTTC. It yields the protein CASSATVGYTF.

This clone was seen a handful of times. The CDR3 DNA reads as TGCGCCAGCAGCTTGGGACAAAAAGAGACCCAGTACTTC. This translates into CASSLGQKETQYF. V gene TRBV5-1 combines with J gene TRBJ2-5; D gene ambiguous. CDR1 and CDR2 (germline): SGHRS, YFSETQ. V was cut by 0 bases and J by 3 bases, with 6 bases left in between. The CDR3 contains 13 residues.

The chain is built from TRBV2 and TRBJ2-3, with 12 bases fitting TRBD1. In germline, CDR1 is SNHLY, CDR2 FYNNEI. CDR3 length equals 15 residues. With V trimmed by 7 bases and J by 5 bases, 7 bases remained unmatched. CDR3 DNA: TGTGCCAGCAATCTGGGACAGGGGGCCGGAGATACGCAGTATTTT. Encoded protein: CASNLGQGAGDTQYF.

This chain connects TRBV5-4 to TRBJ1-2, with 7 positions matching TRBD1. Germline lookup yields CDR1 SGHNT and CDR2 YYREEE (reference sequence). V lost 4 bases, J lost 2 bases, and 2 bases stayed unmatched. The CDR3 covers 13 residues. The CDR3 DNA reads as TGTGCCAGCAGCGCGGGACAGAACTATGGCTACACCTTC. Encoded protein: CASSAGQNYGYTF.

This clone was seen a handful of times. The chain has TRBV21-1 and TRBJ2-6. TRBV21-1 is an annotated pseudogene. This CDR3 region has 17 residues. This CDR3 reads CASSKEGESSGANVLTF. CDR3 in DNA: TGTGCCAGCAGCAAAGAGGGCGAATCCTCTGGGGCCAACGTCCTGACTTTC.

This chain links TRBV29-1 with TRBJ1-2; D gene unclear. CDR1 is SQVTM and CDR2 is ANQGSEA in the germline V gene. This CDR3 region has 13 residues. Trimming left V 2 bases short and J 8 bases short, with 15 bases between. The CDR3 nucleotides are TGCAGCGTTGAATGGAACGGGATTAAGGGCTACACCTTC. Protein product: CSVEWNGIKGYTF.